This T cell receptor beta chain emerged from a study of blood T cell repertoires in COVID-19. In the original analysis: Reference gene primer amplification yielded estimated nucleated cell counts. The method was immunoSEQ multiplex PCR; TCRdb's version includes in-frame clones alone and lacks a portion of them. V and J calls and clone size are given by that table; D and trimming were obtained from the DNA. Of 350,000 to 400,000 clones listed, roughly 90% are singletons. This CDR3 is 17 amino acids long. Per the germline V gene, CDR1 is MNHEY and CDR2 is SMNVEV (reference sequence). Losses at the gene ends were 5 bases for V and 1 base for J; bases not matched to a gene: 9. Researchers sorted participants into cohorts using their self-reported clinical history.

The chain has TRBV27 and TRBJ2-1, with 9 positions matching TRBD2. Sequences were obtained from PBMCs or T cells enriched from blood (not recorded which). The source of this sequence is a woman in her twenties or thirties with acute COVID-19. The DNA for the CDR3 is TGTGCCAGCAGTCCTTGGACTAGCGAGCTTTCCTACAATGAGCAGTTCTTC. Translating gives CASSPWTSELSYNEQFF.